Listed below are T cell receptor beta chains from one sample, sequenced in a study of blood T cell repertoires in COVID-19. The table came from immunoSEQ multiplex PCR; TCRdb's copy has only in-frame clones and leaves some out. The sample holds some 370,000 clones, about 90% seen once. Sequencing used peripheral blood. These receptors came from a woman in her 30s with COVID-19, enrolled during active disease. CDR3s include the opening cysteine and the closing phenylalanine or tryptophan. D genes are given only for firm matches. For some rows the clone size is stated as once, few or many, or as a class when expanded; others skip it.

J | size | D | V | DNA | CDR3
TRBJ1-4 | - | TRBD1 | TRBV19 | TGTGCCAGTAGTGTTCAGGGGGGAATTGAAAAACTGTTTTTT | CASSVQGGIEKLFF
TRBJ2-5 | - | TRBD1 | TRBV5-6 | TGTGCCAGCAGCGCGCCGGGACAGGGAGGGGAGACCCAGTACTTC | CASSAPGQGGETQYF
TRBJ2-6 | - | - | TRBV6-2/TRBV6-3 | TGTGCCAGCAGCCAGCCCTTCTCTGGGGCCAACGTCCTGACTTTC | CASSQPFSGANVLTF
TRBJ2-6 | - | - | TRBV5-6 | TGTGCCAGCAGCCACGGCGGTGCAGGGGCCAACGTCCTGACTTTC | CASSHGGAGANVLTF
TRBJ2-4 | - | TRBD1 | TRBV10-3 | TGTGCCATCAGGGGGACAGAGGGAAACATTCAGTACTTC | CAIRGTEGNIQYF
TRBJ2-7 | - | TRBD2 | TRBV5-1 | TGCGCCAGCAGATTACCGGGGACTAGAGACTACGAGCAGTACTTC | CASRLPGTRDYEQYF
TRBJ2-5 | - | - | TRBV28 | TGTGCCAGCAGTCCCGACCAAGAGACCCAGTACTTC | CASSPDQETQYF
TRBJ2-1 | - | - | TRBV7-6 | TGTGCCAGCAGCATAAGGACTGGGGTTAACCCCTACAATGAGCAGTTCTTC | CASSIRTGVNPYNEQFF
TRBJ2-7 | - | - | TRBV3-1/TRBV3-2 | TGTGCCAGCAGCCAAGAGACTTACGAGCAGTACTTC | CASSQETYEQYF
TRBJ2-1 | - | TRBD1 | TRBV24-1 | TGTGCCACCAGTGACCGCGGACAGGGGGGTTTTGAGCAGTTCTTC | CATSDRGQGGFEQFF
TRBJ2-1 | - | - | TRBV5-1 | TGCGCCAGCAGCTTGGGTCGGTCCTACAATGAGCAGTTCTTC | CASSLGRSYNEQFF
TRBJ2-1 | once | TRBD1 | TRBV7-6 | TGTGCCAGCAGCCCTGGGACAGCCACCTACAATGAGCAGTTCTTC | CASSPGTATYNEQFF
TRBJ2-1 | once | - | TRBV15 | TGTGCCACCAGCAGAGAAATAGACAGAGAGCAGTTCTTC | CATSREIDREQFF
TRBJ2-3 | - | TRBD2 | TRBV7-9 | TGTGCCAGCAGCCCGACAGCGGGGGCTGATACGCAGTATTTT | CASSPTAGADTQYF
TRBJ2-3 | - | TRBD2 | TRBV15 | TGTGCCACCAGCGTTGGGATTAGCGGGGGTACAGATACGCAGTATTTT | CATSVGISGGTDTQYF
TRBJ2-1 | - | TRBD1 | TRBV10-3 | TGTGCCATCAGTCGGACAGGGGCCGGCAATGAGCAGTTCTTC | CAISRTGAGNEQFF
TRBJ2-5 | - | TRBD1 | TRBV24-1 | TGTGCCACCAGTGACAGAGGACAGGATGCCCCTGGAGGGACCCAGTACTTC | CATSDRGQDAPGGTQYF
TRBJ1-5 | - | - | TRBV7-3 | TGTGCCAGCAGCTCGGGGCGGGGTATCCAGCCCCAGCATTTT | CASSSGRGIQPQHF
TRBJ1-5 | - | TRBD1 | TRBV6-5 | TGTGCCAGCAGCCCGGACAGGGGAGGCCATCAGCCCCAGCATTTT | CASSPDRGGHQPQHF
TRBJ1-5 | - | - | TRBV6-5 | TGTGCCAGCAGTTACTCGCCAGGGTTCAATCAGCCCCAGCATTTT | CASSYSPGFNQPQHF
TRBJ2-5 | - | - | TRBV5-6 | TGTGCCAGCAGCTTGTCTCTAGGGTTCACAGGGGGGGGAGAGACCCAGTACTTC | CASSLSLGFTGGGETQYF
TRBJ2-3 | - | - | TRBV30 | TGTGCCTGGGGGACTGTGGCAGATACGCAGTATTTT | CAWGTVADTQYF
TRBJ2-2 | - | TRBD2 | TRBV25-1 | TGTGCCAGCAGTGGGGTAGCGGGAGTTACCGGGGAGCTGTTTTTT | CASSGVAGVTGELFF
TRBJ2-5 | - | TRBD2 | TRBV5-4 | TGTGCCAGCAGCTTGACTAGCGGGAGGGCCGAGGAGACCCAGTACTTC | CASSLTSGRAEETQYF
TRBJ1-5 | few | TRBD1 | TRBV19 | TGTGCCAGTAGTCGCGACAGGGCTAGCAATCAGCCCCAGCATTTT | CASSRDRASNQPQHF
TRBJ1-2 | - | - | TRBV28 | TGTGCCAGCAGCCTTGGAGGAGCAAACTATGGCTACACCTTC | CASSLGGANYGYTF
TRBJ2-7 | once | TRBD1 | TRBV10-3 | TGTGCCATCAGGTCAACAGGGGGGTCCTACGAGCAGTACTTC | CAIRSTGGSYEQYF
TRBJ1-1 | - | - | TRBV7-3 | TGTGCCAGCAGCATTGTCCCAACGCGGGGGTTTGGAACTGAAGCTTTCTTT | CASSIVPTRGFGTEAFF
TRBJ2-1 | - | - | TRBV6-4 | TGTGCCAGCAGTGAGGGGGGAGTCGGCCTAAATGAGCAGTTCTTC | CASSEGGVGLNEQFF
TRBJ1-5 | - | - | TRBV3-1/TRBV3-2 | TGTGCCAGCAGCCAAGGACACGGAGGACATCAGCCCCAGCATTTT | CASSQGHGGHQPQHF
TRBJ1-1 | - | - | TRBV7-9 | TGTGCCAGCAGCCCTAGCGGACGGAGCACTGAAGCTTTCTTT | CASSPSGRSTEAFF
TRBJ2-7 | - | - | TRBV30 | TGTGCCTGGGGACTATACGAGCAGTACTTC | CAWGLYEQYF
TRBJ1-1 | - | - | TRBV5-1 | TGCGCCAGCAGCCCCATCCAGAACACTGAAGCTTTCTTT | CASSPIQNTEAFF
TRBJ1-1 | - | TRBD1 | TRBV27 | TGTGCCAGCAGTCCTGGGACAGGGGGCGCGGGCACTGAAGCTTTCTTT | CASSPGTGGAGTEAFF
TRBJ2-7 | - | - | TRBV19 | TGTGCCAGTAGTGATCGACAGCCCTACGAGCAGTACTTC | CASSDRQPYEQYF
TRBJ2-7 | - | - | TRBV5-1 | TGCGCCAGCAGCTTGAGGCCGCAGGGGATCTCCTACGAGCAGTACTTC | CASSLRPQGISYEQYF
TRBJ2-2 | - | TRBD2 | TRBV11-2 | TGTGCCAGCAGCCCTAGCGGATCGAACACCGGGGAGCTGTTTTTT | CASSPSGSNTGELFF
TRBJ2-1 | once | TRBD2 | TRBV4-1 | TGCGCCAGCAGCCGCCGGACTAGCGGACCCTACAATGAGCAGTTCTTC | CASSRRTSGPYNEQFF
TRBJ2-5 | - | TRBD1 | TRBV4-2 | TGTGCCAGCAGCCATTCCTCCGGGACAGATTTTCAAGAGACCCAGTACTTC | CASSHSSGTDFQETQYF
TRBJ2-2 | once | TRBD2 | TRBV30 | TGTGCCTGGAGTTCGTGGGAGGGAGTCGGGGAGCTGTTTTTT | CAWSSWEGVGELFF
TRBJ2-5 | - | TRBD2 | TRBV5-6 | TGTGCCAGCAGCCTATTCGGGAGGGTGGAGACCCAGTACTTC | CASSLFGRVETQYF
TRBJ1-2 | - | - | TRBV19 | TGTGCCAGTAGTACGACCGGGACAAACTATGGCTACACCTTC | CASSTTGTNYGYTF
TRBJ2-3 | - | TRBD2 | TRBV30 | TGTGCCTGGAGTGACTCCCTCGGGACTAGCGGGAGAGGCACGCAGTATTTT | CAWSDSLGTSGRGTQYF
TRBJ2-2 | - | TRBD2 | TRBV7-7 | TGTGCTAGCAGCACGGGACTAGCGGGAGCGAACTTCGGCGGGGAGCTGTTTTTT | CASSTGLAGANFGGELFF
TRBJ1-1 | - | TRBD1 | TRBV5-1 | TGCGCCAGCAGCTTGCCCGACAGGGTGAACACTGAAGCTTTCTTT | CASSLPDRVNTEAFF
TRBJ2-1 | - | TRBD2 | TRBV10-1 | TGCGCCAGCAGTGGACTAGCGGGAGTGGTCTACAATGAGCAGTTCTTC | CASSGLAGVVYNEQFF
TRBJ2-1 | - | - | TRBV6-1 | TGTGCCAGCAGTGGATCCGGGACTTACTCCTACAATGAGCAGTTCTTC | CASSGSGTYSYNEQFF
TRBJ1-5 | - | - | TRBV6-1 | TGTGCCAGCAGTGATTTACCGAGCGGCAATCAGCCCCAGCATTTT | CASSDLPSGNQPQHF